This record concerns one TCR beta chain sequence. Libraries were prepared by immunoSEQ multiplex PCR; TCRdb keeps only in-frame clonotypes and omits some of them. The sample carries approximately 300,000 clones, 94% recorded once. The CDR3 length is 11 residues. Trimming left V 12 bases short and J 4 bases short, with 11 bases between. The germline gives CDR1 KGHDR, CDR2 SFDVKD. The record originates from a study of T cell responses to AZD1222 COVID-19 vaccine. The sequence was collected from an adult who received the AZD1222 COVID-19 vaccine. V usage is TRBV24-1 and J usage is TRBJ1-1; D not certain. The specimen comprised peripheral blood, sampled 28 days after the second AZD1222 dose. CDR3 residues: CAPAMGTEAFF. CDR3 nucleotide sequence: TGTGCCCCAGCCATGGGCACTGAAGCTTTCTTT.